The entry below describes one TCR beta chain. Its specificity is not known. This sample is drawn from a study of cytomegalovirus exposure and HLA in healthy donors. Study summary: It was reported in a later analysis that the same platform had been used for the approximately 110 validation repertoires as for the approximately 700 first-cohort repertoires.

The CDR3 has 11 residues. The ends were cut back, 9 bases at V and 9 bases at J, with 14 bases in the middle. The germline V gene has CDR1 LNHDA and CDR2 SQIVND (reference sequence). The donors belonged to the approximately 120-subject validation cohort, separate from the roughly 710-subject first cohort. Regarding the study as a whole: Altogether, about 160 TCR beta chains were recorded as cytomegalovirus-associated. TCR sequences were mostly rare, though some public TCRs occurred in many donors.

TCRdb keeps only in-frame clones here, not all; method: immunoSEQ multiplex PCR. Seen here are some 100,000 clones, around nine tenths observed once, and the top ten hold roughly 2.1%. The sequenced sample was PBMCs. The J gene is TRBJ1-2, the V gene TRBV19; a possible D gene is TRBD1 (5 bases). The receptor was derived from a woman under 30 in good health and CMV-seronegative. The CDR3 here is CASRQGNRYTF. CDR3 bases: TGTGCCAGCCGGCAGGGAAATCGCTACACCTTC.